The 10 T cell receptor beta chains below all came from one sample that was sequenced in a study of blood T cell repertoires in COVID-19. Generated by immunoSEQ multiplex PCR, the TCRdb table keeps only in-frame clones and is missing some. The table lists tens of thousands of clones, roughly 82% of them singletons. Input material: peripheral blood. The receptors derive from a man aged 60 to 75 with acute or convalescent COVID-19.

The V gene is TRBV29-1, the J gene TRBJ2-2; TRBD1 matches 10 bases. V lost 1 base to trimming and J lost 6 bases; unmatched junction nucleotides: 5. Germline CDR1 SQVTM, CDR2 ANQGSEA. The CDR3 extends over 15 amino acids. CDR3 loop: CSVEAGQGLPGELFF. The CDR3 nucleotides are TGCAGCGTTGAAGCGGGACAGGGGTTACCCGGGGAGCTGTTTTTT.

The chain is built from TRBV2 and TRBJ2-5; D is uncertain. The CDR3 contains 11 residues. Germline assignment: CDR1 SNHLY and CDR2 FYNNEI. Trimming left V 6 bases short and J 5 bases short, with 7 bases between. The CDR3 DNA sequence: TGTGCCAGCAGGCTCCAGGAGACCCAGTACTTC. Its translation is CASRLQETQYF.

The chain couples TRBV19 to TRBJ1-6; D possibly corresponds to TRBD1 (5 bases). Germline lookup yields CDR1 LNHDA and CDR2 SQIVND (reference sequence). CDR3 size: 13 residues. V was shortened by 8 bases and J by 4 bases, with 9 bases between the two germline ends. CDR3: CASSEGYNSPLHF. Here the CDR3 DNA reads TGTGCCAGTTCGGAGGGGTATAATTCACCCCTCCACTTT.

This clone was observed a handful of times. The V gene is TRBV10-3, the J gene TRBJ1-1, with 7 bases aligning to TRBD1. The CDR3 runs to 12 residues. J gave up 4 bases and V 4 bases, and 0 bases lay outside the gene matches. In germline, CDR1 is ENHRY, CDR2 SYGVKD. The CDR3 protein is CAISAGGTEAFF. CDR3 nucleotide sequence: TGTGCCATCAGTGCAGGGGGCACTGAAGCTTTCTTT.

CDR3 sequence reads: CASSLMAGPTYEQYF. CDR3 nucleotide sequence: TGTGCCAGCAGCTTAATGGCGGGGCCTACCTACGAGCAGTACTTC. The V gene is TRBV7-3, the J gene TRBJ2-7, with a tentative D call TRBD2 (6 bases). The ends were cut back, 1 base at V and 2 bases at J, with 12 bases in the middle. Germline CDR1 reads SGHTA; CDR2 reads FQGTGA. The CDR3 loop spans 15 amino acids.

This clone has just a few counts. The chain links TRBV6-5 to TRBJ2-1; TRBD2 matches 9 bases. Germline CDR1 and CDR2: MNHEY and SVGAGI. After removal of 7 bases from V and 8 bases from J, the junction contained 6 bases not matched to a gene. The CDR3 is made up of 13 amino acids. The CDR3 region has the DNA TGTGCCAGCAATAGCGGGAGCACGGATGAGCAGTTCTTC. As protein: CASNSGSTDEQFF.

This clone has a handful of counts. The CDR3 coding sequence is TGCAGTGATTCCGGGACAGGGCCCGGAGGGGCCAACGTCCTGACTTTC. Amino acids: CSDSGTGPGGANVLTF. The chain combines TRBV29-1 with TRBJ2-6; the match to TRBD1 covers 9 bases. There are 16 residues in the CDR3. Germline V lookup: CDR1 SQVTM, CDR2 ANQGSEA.

This chain connects TRBV7-2 to TRBJ1-2; 10 bases fit TRBD1. V lost 4 bases and J lost 10; bases outside the gene matches: 15. Per germline, CDR1 SGHTA and CDR2 FQGNSA. This CDR3 has 16 residues. This CDR3 is CASSSGGTGAASSYTF. CDR3 DNA: TGTGCCAGCAGCTCGGGGGGGACAGGGGCCGCCTCATCCTACACCTTC.

V gene TRBV7-9 combines with J gene TRBJ2-2, with no clear D. Looked up from germline, CDR1 is SEHNR and CDR2 is FQNEAQ (reference sequence). V was cut by 10 bases and J by 1 base, with 19 bases left in between. This CDR3 is built from 16 residues. The CDR3 DNA sequence: TGTGCCACCCCCCCCTGGGCAGGTTTGAACACCGGGGAGCTGTTTTTT. Amino acids: CATPPWAGLNTGELFF.

This clone has a single count. The chain links TRBV11-2 to TRBJ2-7, with D possibly matching TRBD2 (6 bases). This CDR3 contains 13 residues. The ends were cut back, 8 bases at V and 2 bases at J, with 13 bases in the middle. CDR1 and CDR2 (germline): SGHAT, FQNNGV. The CDR3 sequence is CASGFAGTYEQYF. The CDR3 region has the DNA TGTGCCAGCGGTTTTGCGGGGACCTACGAGCAGTACTTC.